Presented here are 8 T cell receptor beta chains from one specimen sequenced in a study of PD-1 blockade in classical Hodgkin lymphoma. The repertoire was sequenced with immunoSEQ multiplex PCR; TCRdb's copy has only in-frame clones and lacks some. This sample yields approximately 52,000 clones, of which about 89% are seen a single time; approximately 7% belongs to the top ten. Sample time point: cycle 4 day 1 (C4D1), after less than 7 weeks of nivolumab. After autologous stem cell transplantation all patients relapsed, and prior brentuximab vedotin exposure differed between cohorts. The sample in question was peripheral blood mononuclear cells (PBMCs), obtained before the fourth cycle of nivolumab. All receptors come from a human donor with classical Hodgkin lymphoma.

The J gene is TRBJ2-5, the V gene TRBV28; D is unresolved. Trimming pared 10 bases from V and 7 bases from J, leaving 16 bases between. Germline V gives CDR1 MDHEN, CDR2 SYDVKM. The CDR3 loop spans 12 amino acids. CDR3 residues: CANLSQVATQYF. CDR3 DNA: TGTGCCAACCTAAGTCAAGTAGCGACCCAGTACTTC.

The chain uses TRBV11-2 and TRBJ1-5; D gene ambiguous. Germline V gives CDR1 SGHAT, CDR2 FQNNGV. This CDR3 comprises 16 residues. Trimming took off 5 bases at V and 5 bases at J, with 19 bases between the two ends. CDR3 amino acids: CASSNRAPDVDQPQHF. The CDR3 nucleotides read TGTGCCAGCAGCAACCGGGCTCCGGACGTCGATCAGCCCCAGCATTTT.

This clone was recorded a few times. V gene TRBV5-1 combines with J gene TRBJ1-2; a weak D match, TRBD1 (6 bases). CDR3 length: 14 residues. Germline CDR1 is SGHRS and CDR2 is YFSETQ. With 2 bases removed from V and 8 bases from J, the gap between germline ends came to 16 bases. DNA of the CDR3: TGCGCCAGCAGCTTAAAGACAGGAGCCGGGGGCTACACCTTC. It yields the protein CASSLKTGAGGYTF.

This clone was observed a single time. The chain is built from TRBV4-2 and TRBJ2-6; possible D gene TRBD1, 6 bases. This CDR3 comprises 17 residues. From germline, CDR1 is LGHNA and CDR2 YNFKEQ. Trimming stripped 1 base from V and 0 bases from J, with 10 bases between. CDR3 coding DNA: TGTGCCAGCAGCCAAGGGACAGCCGTCTCTGGGGCCAACGTCCTGACTTTC. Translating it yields CASSQGTAVSGANVLTF.

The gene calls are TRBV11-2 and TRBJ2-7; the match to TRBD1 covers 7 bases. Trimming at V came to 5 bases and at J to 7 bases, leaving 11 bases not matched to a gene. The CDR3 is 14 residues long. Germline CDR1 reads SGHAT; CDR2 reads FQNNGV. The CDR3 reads CASSRRQGLEEQYF. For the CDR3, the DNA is TGTGCCAGCAGCCGAAGACAGGGCTTGGAAGAGCAGTACTTC.

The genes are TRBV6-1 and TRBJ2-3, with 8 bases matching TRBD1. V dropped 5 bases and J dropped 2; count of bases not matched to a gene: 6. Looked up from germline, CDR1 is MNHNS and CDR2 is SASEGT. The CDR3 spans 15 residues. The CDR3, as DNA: TGTGCCAGCAGTCCCGGACAGGGAACCACAGATACGCAGTATTTT. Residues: CASSPGQGTTDTQYF.

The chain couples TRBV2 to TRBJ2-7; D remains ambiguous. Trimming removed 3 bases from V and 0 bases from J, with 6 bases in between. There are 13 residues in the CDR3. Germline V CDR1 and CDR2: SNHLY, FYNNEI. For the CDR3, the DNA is TGTGCCAGCAGTGAGGACCGCTCCTACGAGCAGTACTTC. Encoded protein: CASSEDRSYEQYF. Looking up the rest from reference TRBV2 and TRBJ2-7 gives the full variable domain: EPEVTQTPSHQVTQMGQEVILRCVPISNHLYFYWYRQILGQKVEFLVSFYNNEISEKSEIFDDQFSVERPDGSNFTLKIRSTKLEDSAMYFCASSEDRSYEQYFGPGTRLTVT.

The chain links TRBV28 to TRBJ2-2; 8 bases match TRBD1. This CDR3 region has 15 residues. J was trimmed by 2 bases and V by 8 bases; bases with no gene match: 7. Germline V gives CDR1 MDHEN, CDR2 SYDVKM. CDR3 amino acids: CASHGQGRNTGELFF. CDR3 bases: TGTGCCAGCCACGGACAGGGAAGAAACACCGGGGAGCTGTTTTTT.